This T cell receptor beta chain was sequenced in a study of CD8 T cells in Susac syndrome (dated by TCRdb to the late 2010s). Concerning the study at large: Whether CD8+ T cell activation and differentiation in Susac syndrome was antigen driven was tested using repertoire sequencing. The clonality of the CD8+ T cell repertoire was compared across 11 to 12 healthy donors, about 14 Susac syndrome patients and under 18 multiple sclerosis patients. General findings and caveats noted by the study authors: The number of individuals in the TCR sequencing and HLA analysis was recognized as being relatively small.

Remarks on this clonotype: What this receptor recognizes is not known. No quality values exist for individual bases; no much larger clone is one base distant.

Peripheral blood CD8+ and CD4+ T cells from healthy donors, Susac syndrome patients and multiple sclerosis patients were profiled by high-throughput TCR beta sequencing. The healthy donors served as controls matched for age and sex. Bulk CD8+ and CD4+ T cells were purified by magnetic negative isolation, while CD8+ TEMRA cells were enriched using FACS. Blood was drawn into EDTA tubes, processed within 24 hours, and PBMCs were isolated by density gradient centrifugation. PBMCs intended for TCR sequencing were cryopreserved in liquid nitrogen and were subsequently thawed in a 37 degrees C water bath. The sorted or isolated CD4+, CD8+ and CD8+ TEMRA cells reached a purity of at least 90%. RNA was extracted with the RNeasy kit and 0.5 to 1 ug was reverse transcribed using random hexamers. TCR beta CDR3 regions were amplified with the immunoSEQ multiplex PCR assay covering 54 Vbeta and 13 Jbeta segments. To correct PCR amplification bias, a synthetic template baseline was used for both primer optimization and computational correction. Per the source publication's procedure: Reads were assigned to V, D and J genes according to IMGT and analyzed in immunoSEQ Analyzer, with only productive sequences retained. Clonality was calculated as one minus the Shannon entropy normalized by log2 of the number of productive unique sequences. For each patient and control, public and private clones were evaluated within the 100 most prevalent clones. Susac-specific clones were defined as absent from healthy and MS cohorts, about 1,100 published viral clones and other ImmuneACCESS disease sequences. In TCRdb, the public reads were trimmed at Q25 with fastp and aligned with MiXCR, with productive beta chains retained. Each entry merges the rows of one CDR3 protein and shows their most common DNA and genes. The V and J calls shown here were made by TCRdb, not taken from the authors' results. The table for this sample lists 85,000 to 90,000 distinct CDR3 sequences; around 93% of them were counted only once. Clones ranked in the top ten supply about 0.32% of the sample.

The germline V and J ends show losses of 8 bases and 7 bases respectively, and no gene match explains 8 bases of the junction. The CDR3 goes from the cysteine to the phenylalanine over 13 residues. Of all the DNA, just the CDR3 is kept, 39 bases in frame from base 1. CDR1 and CDR2 are read off the germline V gene (reference sequence) as SEHNR and FQNEAQ. Recombination joined TRBV7-9 with TRBJ2-1, with TRBD2 identical over 7 junction bases. The sample consisted of CD8+ T cells from PBMCs. The sequence derives from a human donor in good health. For the CDR3, the sequence is CASRGDLRNEQFF. The sequenced DNA: TGTGCCAGCCGGGGGGACCTTAGGAATGAGCAGTTCTTC.